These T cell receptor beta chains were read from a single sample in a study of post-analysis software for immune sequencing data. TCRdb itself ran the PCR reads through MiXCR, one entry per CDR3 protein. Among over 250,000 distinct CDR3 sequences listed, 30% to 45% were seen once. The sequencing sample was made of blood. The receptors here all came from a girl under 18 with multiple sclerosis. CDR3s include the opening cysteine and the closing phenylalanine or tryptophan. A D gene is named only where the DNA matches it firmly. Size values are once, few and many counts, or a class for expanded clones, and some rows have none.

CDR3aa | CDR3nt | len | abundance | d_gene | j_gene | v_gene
CASSQVRDTEAFF | TGTGCCAGCAGCCAAGTGCGGGACACTGAAGCTTTCTTT | 13 | few | NA | TRBJ1-1 | TRBV4-2
CASSPTTSRDTQYF | TGTGCCAGCAGTCCCACGACTAGTAGAGATACGCAGTATTTT | 14 | NA | NA | TRBJ2-3 | TRBV2
CASSVDTYTEAFF | TGTGCCAGCAGTGTTGACACCTACACTGAAGCTTTCTTT | 13 | NA | NA | TRBJ1-1 | TRBV28
CASSTADRDQNIQYF | TGTGCCAGCAGCACCGCGGACAGGGATCAAAACATTCAGTACTTC | 15 | many | TRBD1 | TRBJ2-4 | TRBV5-6
CASSFGNRASYEQYF | TGTGCCAGCAGCTTCGGGAACAGGGCCTCCTACGAGCAGTACTTC | 15 | NA | NA | TRBJ2-7 | TRBV11-2
CATSDFTQGTEQFF | TGTGCCACCAGTGATTTTACACAGGGAACTGAGCAGTTCTTC | 14 | NA | NA | TRBJ2-1 | TRBV24-1
CSVAWTATNEKLFF | TGCAGCGTGGCCTGGACAGCAACTAATGAAAAACTGTTTTTT | 14 | many | NA | TRBJ1-4 | TRBV29-1
CASMAVNSPLHF | TGTGCCAGCATGGCAGTGAATTCACCCCTCCACTTT | 12 | NA | NA | TRBJ1-6 | TRBV28
CASSLVGLGAAKNIQYF | TGTGCCAGCAGCTTAGTGGGACTAGGTGCGGCCAAAAACATTCAGTACTTC | 17 | many | TRBD2 | TRBJ2-4 | TRBV7-2
CASSQDLGQANNGYTF | TGTGCCAGCAGCCAAGATCTTGGACAGGCGAACAATGGCTACACCTTC | 16 | NA | TRBD1 | TRBJ1-2 | TRBV14
CSASARTGELFF | TGCAGCGCGAGCGCAAGAACCGGGGAGCTGTTTTTT | 12 | few | NA | TRBJ2-2 | TRBV29-1
CASRHLASGDYEQYF | TGCGCCAGCAGGCACTTGGCCTCGGGGGACTACGAGCAGTACTTC | 15 | once | NA | TRBJ2-7 | TRBV5-1
CASSPIGSTNEKLFF | TGTGCCAGCAGCCCGATCGGGTCAACTAATGAAAAACTGTTTTTT | 15 | few | NA | TRBJ1-4 | TRBV14
CASSQRRSEEKLFF | TGTGCCAGCAGCCAGAGGAGGTCGGAGGAAAAACTGTTTTTT | 14 | NA | NA | TRBJ1-4 | TRBV3-1
CASSYGGTAINTEAFF | TGTGCCAGTAGCTATGGGGGGACAGCTATAAACACTGAAGCTTTCTTT | 16 | few | TRBD1 | TRBJ1-1 | TRBV19
CASSQETGTEAFF | TGCGCCAGCAGCCAAGAGACAGGGACTGAAGCTTTCTTT | 13 | NA | TRBD1 | TRBJ1-1 | TRBV4-1
CASSEWVLTDTQYF | TGCGCCAGCAGTGAATGGGTCCTCACAGATACGCAGTATTTT | 14 | NA | NA | TRBJ2-3 | TRBV10-2
CASSQEDIGGRVGNEQFF | TGCGCCAGCAGCCAAGAAGATATTGGGGGGAGAGTGGGCAATGAGCAGTTCTTC | 18 | NA | NA | TRBJ2-1 | TRBV4-1
CASSSQGGGGYTF | TGTGCCAGCAGCTCTCAGGGGGGCGGAGGCTACACCTTC | 13 | few | TRBD1 | TRBJ1-2 | TRBV7-6
CASSLGGVTDTQYF | TGTGCCAGCAGCTTAGGAGGGGTCACAGATACGCAGTATTTT | 14 | NA | NA | TRBJ2-3 | TRBV7-3
CASSLSWGLNPFEAFF | TGTGCCAGCAGTTTATCTTGGGGGTTAAACCCTTTTGAAGCTTTCTTT | 16 | few | NA | TRBJ1-1 | TRBV27
CASSQEIGTSGSGSYNEQFF | TGTGCCAGCAGCCAAGAGATCGGGACTAGCGGGAGCGGGTCCTACAATGAGCAGTTCTTC | 20 | NA | TRBD2 | TRBJ2-1 | TRBV4-2
CASSLGDNSPLHF | TGTGCCAGCAGTTTAGGCGATAATTCACCCCTCCACTTT | 13 | many | NA | TRBJ1-6 | TRBV12-3/TRBV12-4
CASSLTTEQFF | TGTGCCAGCAGCCTGACTACTGAGCAGTTCTTC | 11 | NA | NA | TRBJ2-1 | TRBV7-2
CASSGTNNEKLFF | TGTGCCAGCTCAGGGACGAATAATGAAAAACTGTTTTTT | 13 | NA | NA | TRBJ1-4 | TRBV18
CASSSGVSADTQYF | TGTGCCAGCAGTTCCGGAGTCAGCGCAGATACGCAATATTTT | 14 | NA | NA | TRBJ2-3 | TRBV12-3/TRBV12-4
CTSSLKRWEGNEQFF | TGTACCAGCAGCTTGAAGCGGTGGGAAGGCAATGAGCAGTTCTTC | 15 | NA | NA | TRBJ2-1 | TRBV5-6
CASRPPTETDSPLHF | TGTGCCAGCAGACCCCCAACAGAGACGGATTCACCCCTCCACTTT | 15 | many | NA | TRBJ1-6 | TRBV12-3/TRBV12-4
CASSLEAVNNSPLHF | TGCGCCAGCAGCTTGGAGGCAGTAAATAATTCACCCCTCCACTTT | 15 | NA | NA | TRBJ1-6 | TRBV5-1
CASSGGEEKLFF | TGTGCCAGCAGCGGGGGTGAGGAAAAACTGTTTTTT | 12 | NA | NA | TRBJ1-4 | TRBV7-9
CSARTGGDTEAFF | TGCAGCGCCCGGACAGGGGGCGACACTGAAGCTTTCTTT | 13 | few | TRBD1 | TRBJ1-1 | TRBV29-1
CASSQDGQGRYGYTF | TGCGCCAGCAGCCAAGACGGACAGGGGCGCTATGGCTACACCTTC | 15 | medium-sized | TRBD1 | TRBJ1-2 | TRBV4-1